This entry lists 23 T cell receptor beta chains sequenced from one sample in a study of T cells in Graves' hyperthyroidism and ophthalmopathy. Researchers amplified the TCR beta CDR3 regions from RNA transcripts. HTBI primers were employed in a first-round RT-PCR of the TCR CDR3. MiXCR was run by TCRdb on the multiplex PCR reads, yielding one entry per CDR3 protein. The data hold 660,000 or so distinct CDR3 sequences, with 45% observed a single time. Sequencing was performed on peripheral blood or thyroid tissue (not recorded which). These receptors all stem from an adult man with Graves' disease, either hyperthyroidism or ophthalmopathy (not recorded which).

To note about this clonotype: This CDR3 fails to terminate in the conserved phenylalanine or tryptophan, so it likely reflects a read error. It is unclear where the CDR3 begins or ends on the DNA, so no DNA is shown, and the CDR3 is as TCRdb lists it. V usage is TRBV7-2 and J usage is TRBJ1-2; TRBD1 reflects the table's D call only, with no check against the DNA. CDR1 and CDR2 from the germline V gene are SGHTA and FQGNSA. The CDR3 is 19 residues long, counting both termini. CDR3 in amino acids: CASSELAGTGTAAAMATQS.

This clonotype was seen repeatedly, ten times or more. The chain carries TRBV2 and TRBJ1-6; D remains unclear. Germline CDR1 reads SNHLY; CDR2 reads FYNNEI. The V end lost 3 bases, the J end lost 7 bases, and 10 bases lay between the germline ends. There are 14 residues in the CDR3. This CDR3 reads CASSDRNYNSPLHF. In nucleotides, the CDR3 is TGTGCCAGCAGTGACCGCAACTACAATTCACCCCTCCACTTT. Complete variable domain (other parts from reference TRBV2 and TRBJ1-6): EPEVTQTPSHQVTQMGQEVILRCVPISNHLYFYWYRQILGQKVEFLVSFYNNEISEKSEIFDDQFSVERPDGSNFTLKIRSTKLEDSAMYFCASSDRNYNSPLHFGNGTRLTVT.

V usage is TRBV29-1 and J usage is TRBJ1-3; D unclear. Germline V gene data show CDR1 as SQVTM and CDR2 as ANQGSEA. V was shortened by 8 bases and J by 3 bases, with 11 bases between the two germline ends. The CDR3 contains 12 residues. CDR3 loop: CSLQVDGNTIYF. As DNA, the CDR3 is TGCAGCTTGCAGGTTGATGGAAACACCATATATTTT.

Regarding this clonotype: A much bigger clone sits one base away, suggesting this may be a read error. The chain links TRBV29-1 to TRBJ1-1; no clear D gene. This CDR3 has 14 amino acids. Germline V gene data show CDR1 as SQVTM and CDR2 as ANQGSEA. CDR3 nucleotides: TGCAGCATTGAGGGCATCGTTCTCAACACTGAAGCTTTCTTT. Translation: CSIEGIVLNTEAFF. The entire variable domain, with the rest obtained from reference TRBV29-1 and TRBJ1-1, is as follows: SAVISQKPSRDICQRGTSLTIQCQVDSQVTMMFWYRQQPGQSLTLIATANQGSEATYESGFVIDKFPISRPNLTFSTLTVSNMSPEDSSIYLCSIEGIVLNTEAFFGQGTRLTVV.

The chain has TRBV19 and TRBJ1-5; possibly TRBD1 for D (5 bases). The V gene lost 4 bases and the J gene lost 4 bases, with 14 bases spanning the gap. CDR3 length: 15 residues. Germline V lookup: CDR1 LNHDA, CDR2 SQIVND (reference sequence). CDR3 coding DNA: TGTGCCAGTAGTACCGTGGGGCTCGGGAATCAGCCCCAGCATTTT. Translation gives CASSTVGLGNQPQHF.

The V call is TRBV10-3, the J call TRBJ1-5; 10 bases agree with TRBD1. The CDR3 contains 14 residues. With V trimmed by 6 bases and J by 5 bases, 4 bases remained unmatched. CDR1 is ENHRY and CDR2 is SYGVKD in the germline V gene. The CDR3, as DNA: TGTGCCATCAGAGGGACAGGGGAGTATCAGCCCCAGCATTTT. Encoded protein: CAIRGTGEYQPQHF.

This clonotype has ten or more counts. A much larger clone differs from this one at a single base, so this may be a read error. CDR3 residues: CASNRDRGDYEQYF. DNA for the CDR3: TGTGCCAGCAACCGGGACAGGGGGGACTACGAGCAGTACTTC. The chain links TRBV2 to TRBJ2-7, with 11 bases identical to TRBD1. With V trimmed by 7 bases and J by 3 bases, 5 bases remained unmatched. CDR1 SNHLY and CDR2 FYNNEI come from the germline V gene. CDR3 length: 14 residues.

The chain is built from TRBV4-3 and TRBJ1-4, with D possibly TRBD1 on 5 matching bases. This CDR3 region has 17 residues. The V end was cut by 3 bases, the J end by 0 bases, with 14 bases between. In germline, CDR1 is LGHNA, CDR2 YSLEER. CDR3 region: CASSHGTDLATNEKLFF. In DNA form, the CDR3 reads TGCGCCAGCAGCCACGGGACCGACCTTGCAACTAATGAAAAACTGTTTTTT.

Concerning this clonotype itself: No conserved phenylalanine or tryptophan is present at the end of the CDR3, so a read error is the likely explanation. No DNA is shown, since the ends of the CDR3 on it are uncertain; the CDR3 is the one TCRdb lists. The chain carries TRBV15 and TRBJ1-6; the table's D call of TRBD1 was not tested on the DNA. 11 amino acids form the CDR3, both terminal residues included. Germline CDR1 reads LNHNV; CDR2 reads YYDKDF (reference sequence). This chain's CDR3 is CATSRITGPVS.

In this sample, this clonotype turned up many times. V usage is TRBV15 and J usage is TRBJ1-5; D ambiguous. CDR3 length: 12 residues. The germline CDR1 and CDR2 sequences are LNHNV and YYDKDF (reference sequence). The ends were cut back, 7 bases at V and 0 bases at J, with 4 bases in the middle. The CDR3 sequence: CATTDSNQPQHF. The CDR3 coding sequence is TGTGCCACCACGGATAGCAATCAGCCCCAGCATTTT. The full variable domain, its missing parts supplied by reference TRBV15 and TRBJ1-5, is DAMVIQNPRYQVTQFGKPVTLSCSQTLNHNVMYWYQQKSSQAPKLLFHYYDKDFNNEADTPDNFQSRRPNTSFCFLDIRSPGLGDTAMYLCATTDSNQPQHFGDGTRLSIL.

V usage is TRBV2 and J usage is TRBJ1-5, with D perhaps TRBD1 (5 bases). Germline loops: CDR1 SNHLY, CDR2 FYNNEI. This CDR3 comprises 18 residues. The ends were cut back, 8 bases at V and 0 bases at J, with 23 bases in the middle. In DNA, the CDR3 is TGTGCCAGCTTGCCTGGGCTGGGGGACTTCTATAGCAATCAGCCCCAGCATTTT. It translates to CASLPGLGDFYSNQPQHF.

The chain has TRBV6-5 and TRBJ2-2; no firm D call. Trimming removed 1 base from V and 0 bases from J, with 12 bases in between. The CDR3 runs 17 residues. Per the germline V gene, CDR1 is MNHEY and CDR2 is SVGAGI. DNA for the CDR3: TGTGCCAGCAGTTACTACCCCCCCCCAGCGAACACCGGGGAGCTGTTTTTT. It encodes CASSYYPPPANTGELFF.

This rearrangement joins TRBV20-1 to TRBJ2-7, with a possible D match to TRBD1 (6 bases). V gave up 3 bases and J gave up 5 bases, with 20 bases separating them. CDR1 and CDR2 (germline): DFQATT, SNEGSKA (reference sequence). The CDR3 contains 15 residues. DNA of the CDR3: TGCAGTGCTAGGGCCGGGACACCGGTGGAAGACGAGCAGTACTTC. Translated: CSARAGTPVEDEQYF.

About this clonotype itself: The junction differs from germline at one of its ends, possibly a read error. V is TRBV10-3 and J is TRBJ1-4; D remains unclear. Germline CDR1 and CDR2: ENHRY and SYGVKD. The CDR3 length is 16 residues. The CDR3 DNA reads as TGTGCCAGCAGTTACTCGGGAGCAGCAATGGATGAAAAACTGTTTTTT. Protein: CASSYSGAAMDEKLFF.

This clonotype has at least ten counts. The V call is TRBV9, the J call TRBJ1-1; no clear D gene. The germline CDR1 and CDR2 sequences are SGDLS and YYNGEE. The CDR3 extends over 13 amino acids. V lost 2 bases, J lost 1 base, and 6 bases lay in between. The CDR3 region is CASSVMENTEAFF. Here the CDR3 DNA reads TGTGCCAGCAGCGTTATGGAGAACACTGAAGCTTTCTTT.

For this clonotype: A junction end diverges from the germline sequence, so it may reflect a read error. V is TRBV15 and J is TRBJ1-2, with TRBD1 identical over 9 bases. Germline V gene lookup returns CDR1 LNHNV and CDR2 YYDKDF (reference sequence). This CDR3 has 14 amino acids. CDR3: CASSQSPGTGPFTF. The CDR3 DNA follows: TGTGCCAGCAGCCAATCGCCCGGGACAGGGCCGTTCACCTTC.

CDR3 region: CSARTGGETYGYTF. In DNA, the CDR3 is TGCAGTGCAAGGACAGGGGGCGAGACCTATGGCTACACCTTC. The chain joins TRBV20-1 to TRBJ1-2, with 11 bases fitting TRBD1. The V segment lost 6 bases and the J segment 4 bases; nucleotides outside the gene matches: 7. The CDR3 loop spans 14 amino acids. The germline V gene has CDR1 DFQATT and CDR2 SNEGSKA (reference sequence).

V usage is TRBV29-1 and J usage is TRBJ1-4; perhaps TRBD1 as D (6 bases). The V end was cut by 4 bases, the J end by 8 bases, with 8 bases between. Germline values: CDR1 SQVTM, CDR2 ANQGSEA. The length of the CDR3 is 11 residues. The CDR3 nucleotides read TGCAGCGTTGCGGGGGGCGAAAAACTGTTTTTT. Its translation: CSVAGGEKLFF. The full variable domain, with the rest looked up from reference TRBV29-1 and TRBJ1-4, is SAVISQKPSRDICQRGTSLTIQCQVDSQVTMMFWYRQQPGQSLTLIATANQGSEATYESGFVIDKFPISRPNLTFSTLTVSNMSPEDSSIYLCSVAGGEKLFFGSGTQLSVL.

As concerns this clonotype: The CDR3 does not close with the conserved phenylalanine or tryptophan, likely indicating a read error. It is unclear where the CDR3 begins or ends on the DNA, so no DNA is shown, and the CDR3 is as TCRdb lists it. The chain couples TRBV2 to TRBJ1-1. The CDR3 numbers 9 amino acids, ends counted. Per germline, CDR1 SNHLY and CDR2 FYNNEI. CDR3 region: CASSVLALY.

The CDR3 loop is CASSQEGGETQYF. As DNA, the CDR3 is TGTGCCAGCAGCCAAGAGGGGGGCGAGACCCAGTACTTC. The J gene is TRBJ2-5, the V gene TRBV4-2; D may match TRBD1 or TRBD2 (6 bases each). Germline-derived CDR1 and CDR2 are LGHNA and YNFKEQ. CDR3 length equals 13 residues. V gave up 0 bases and J gave up 5 bases, with 7 bases separating them.

This clonotype was observed many times. The chain employs TRBV29-1 and TRBJ1-1, with TRBD1 as a possible D gene (5 bases). The V gene's germline CDR1 is SQVTM and CDR2 ANQGSEA. Trimming removed 4 bases from V and 3 bases from J, with 9 bases in between. This CDR3 region has 12 residues. The CDR3 loop is CSVGPGHTEAFF. The DNA for the CDR3 is TGCAGCGTTGGCCCGGGGCACACTGAAGCTTTCTTT. The full variable domain, rest sourced from reference TRBV29-1 and TRBJ1-1, is SAVISQKPSRDICQRGTSLTIQCQVDSQVTMMFWYRQQPGQSLTLIATANQGSEATYESGFVIDKFPISRPNLTFSTLTVSNMSPEDSSIYLCSVGPGHTEAFFGQGTRLTVV.

In regard to this clonotype: A much larger clone is a single base away; this may be a read error. This rearrangement joins TRBV29-1 to TRBJ1-2; D possibly corresponds to TRBD1 (6 bases). Trimming left V 2 bases short and J 4 bases short, with 14 bases between. CDR3 length equals 14 residues. Germline V CDR1 and CDR2: SQVTM, ANQGSEA. CDR3 loop: CSVEKARQAYGYTF. As DNA, the CDR3 is TGCAGCGTTGAAAAGGCGAGACAGGCCTATGGCTACACCTTC. The whole variable domain, filled in from reference TRBV29-1 and TRBJ1-2, reads SAVISQKPSRDICQRGTSLTIQCQVDSQVTMMFWYRQQPGQSLTLIATANQGSEATYESGFVIDKFPISRPNLTFSTLTVSNMSPEDSSIYLCSVEKARQAYGYTFGSGTRLTVV.

The rearrangement links TRBV10-3 to TRBJ1-4; 9 bases line up with TRBD1. CDR1 ENHRY and CDR2 SYGVKD come from the germline V gene. Losses at the gene ends were 4 bases for V and 6 bases for J; bases not matched to a gene: 3. CDR3 length equals 14 residues. The CDR3, as DNA: TGTGCCATCAGTGGGACAGGGGATTATGAAAAACTGTTTTTT. It specifies CAISGTGDYEKLFF.